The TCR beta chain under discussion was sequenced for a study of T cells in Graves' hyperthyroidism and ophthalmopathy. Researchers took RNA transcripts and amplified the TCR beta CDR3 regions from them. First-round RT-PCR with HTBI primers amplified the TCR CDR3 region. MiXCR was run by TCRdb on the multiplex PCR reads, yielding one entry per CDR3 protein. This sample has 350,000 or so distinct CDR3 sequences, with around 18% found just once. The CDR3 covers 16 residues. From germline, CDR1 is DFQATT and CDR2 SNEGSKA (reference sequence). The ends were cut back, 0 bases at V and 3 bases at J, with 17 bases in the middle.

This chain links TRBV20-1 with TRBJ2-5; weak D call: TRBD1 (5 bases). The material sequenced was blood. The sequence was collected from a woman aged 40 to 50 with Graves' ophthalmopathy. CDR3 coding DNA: TGCAGTGCTAGAGAGGAGTACAGGCTTCGCGAAGAGACCCAGTACTTC. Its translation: CSAREEYRLREETQYF.